This T cell receptor (beta chain) was recovered during a study of CD8+ T cells in alopecia areata. Study summary: Treated patients were given 5 to 10 mg oral tofacitinib twice daily.

CDR3 length: 15 amino acids. The ends were cut back, 3 bases at V and 7 bases at J, with 13 bases in the middle. CDR1 is MNHEY, CDR2 SMNVEV, per germline (reference sequence). Regarding the study as a whole: Treatment with tofacitinib significantly lowered scalp clonality and reduced expanded CD8+ clones among the top 100. Many expanded lesional clones remained in scalp and blood on tofacitinib.

Isolated RNA was reverse transcribed into cDNA used as the sequencing template. Sequenced by immunoSEQ multiplex PCR; TCRdb stores in-frame clones only, minus some. The sample holds roughly 220,000 clones, approximately 70% seen once. A note on this clone: Its specificity is unknown.

Treatment here: oral pan-JAK inhibitor, 5-10 mg twice daily. Both peripheral blood and punch biopsies of lesional scalp skin were obtained from patients who had alopecia areata. The V gene is TRBV27, the J gene TRBJ1-6, with D possibly matching TRBD1 (6 bases). This specimen was CD4+ T cells sorted from blood, taken around week 46, from a patient treated with tofacitinib. This TCR was recovered from a human donor with alopecia areata. In DNA form, the CDR3 reads TGTGCCAGCAGTTTCGACAGGAAAGTAAATTCACCCCTCCACTTT. As protein: CASSFDRKVNSPLHF.